This paragraph covers one TCR beta chain sequence. The sample is drawn from a study of blood T cell repertoires in COVID-19. Recovered participants had two consecutive negative NP/OP PCR tests, healthcare professional clearance, or symptom resolution. The method was immunoSEQ multiplex PCR; TCRdb's version includes in-frame clones alone and lacks a portion of them. The profile shows about 230,000 clones, 70% to 85% of them singletons. V dropped 2 bases and J dropped 6; count of bases not matched to a gene: 6. The germline V gene encodes CDR1 SGDLS and CDR2 YYNGEE. The CDR3 consists of 15 residues. V is TRBV9 and J is TRBJ1-5; TRBD1 matches 9 bases. The sample was PBMCs or T cells enriched from blood (not recorded which). The TCR comes from a man between 60 and 75 years old who had recovered from COVID-19. The CDR3 DNA reads TGTGCCAGCAGCGTGGACAGGGGAGTTTTTCAGCCCCAGCATTTT. The encoded protein is CASSVDRGVFQPQHF.